These T cell receptor beta chains were read from a single sample in a study of shared clonotypes between healthy human individuals. Clones were read by immunoSEQ multiplex PCR, and TCRdb kept only the in-frame ones, dropping some. The sample holds a few hundred thousand clones, nearly 97% seen once. The sequenced sample was naive CD8+ T cells sorted from blood. The receptors here all came from a woman aged 25-40 years in good health. CDR3s include the opening cysteine and the closing phenylalanine or tryptophan. Fields, in order: V gene, D gene, clone size, J gene, CDR3 protein, CDR3 DNA. D genes are given only for firm matches. The size entry is marked missing in some rows and otherwise reads once, few, many or a size class.

V gene: TRBV6-1
D gene: TRBD1
clone size: NA
J gene: TRBJ2-7
CDR3 protein: CASSEADAGGSYEQYF
CDR3 DNA: TGTGCCAGCAGTGAAGCTGACGCAGGGGGCTCTTACGAGCAGTACTTC

V gene: TRBV28
D gene: NA
clone size: once
J gene: TRBJ2-5
CDR3 protein: CASSLLEAAEGETQYF
CDR3 DNA: TGTGCCAGCAGTTTACTCGAGGCAGCTGAGGGAGAGACCCAGTACTTC

V gene: TRBV28
D gene: NA
clone size: NA
J gene: TRBJ2-7
CDR3 protein: CASSPPRASYEQYF
CDR3 DNA: TGTGCCAGCAGCCCCCCACGGGCCTCCTACGAGCAGTACTTC

V gene: TRBV28
D gene: TRBD1
clone size: NA
J gene: TRBJ2-5
CDR3 protein: CASSPDRGETQYF
CDR3 DNA: TGTGCCAGCAGCCCTGACAGGGGAGAGACCCAGTACTTC

V gene: TRBV15
D gene: NA
clone size: NA
J gene: TRBJ2-7
CDR3 protein: CATSRPNEGTYEQYF
CDR3 DNA: TGTGCCACCAGCAGACCGAACGAGGGGACCTACGAGCAGTACTTC

V gene: TRBV5-4
D gene: NA
clone size: NA
J gene: TRBJ2-3
CDR3 protein: CASSLEEGSTDTQYF
CDR3 DNA: TGTGCCAGCAGCTTAGAGGAGGGAAGCACAGATACGCAGTATTTT

V gene: TRBV28
D gene: NA
clone size: NA
J gene: TRBJ2-1
CDR3 protein: CASNLRGGLHNEQFF
CDR3 DNA: TGTGCCAGCAACTTGCGGGGCGGCCTCCACAATGAGCAGTTCTTC

V gene: TRBV19
D gene: NA
clone size: NA
J gene: TRBJ1-5
CDR3 protein: CASSIGAYSNQPQHF
CDR3 DNA: TGTGCCAGTAGTATAGGGGCCTATAGCAATCAGCCCCAGCATTTT

V gene: TRBV6-1
D gene: TRBD1
clone size: NA
J gene: TRBJ1-1
CDR3 protein: CASRGQGGRTEAFF
CDR3 DNA: TGTGCCAGCAGGGGACAGGGAGGGCGGACTGAAGCTTTCTTT

V gene: TRBV19
D gene: NA
clone size: NA
J gene: TRBJ2-1
CDR3 protein: CASSINGIEEQFF
CDR3 DNA: TGTGCCAGTAGTATAAACGGGATAGAGGAGCAGTTCTTC

V gene: TRBV2
D gene: NA
clone size: NA
J gene: TRBJ2-1
CDR3 protein: CASSPDSYNEQFF
CDR3 DNA: TGTGCCAGCAGCCCTGACTCCTACAATGAGCAGTTCTTC

V gene: TRBV7-3
D gene: NA
clone size: NA
J gene: TRBJ1-1
CDR3 protein: CASSLSGGSDTEAFF
CDR3 DNA: TGTGCCAGCAGCTTATCTGGAGGTTCGGACACTGAAGCTTTCTTT

V gene: TRBV28
D gene: NA
clone size: NA
J gene: TRBJ1-1
CDR3 protein: CASSFLTAYTEAFF
CDR3 DNA: TGTGCCAGCAGTTTTCTTACAGCCTACACTGAAGCTTTCTTT

V gene: TRBV29-1
D gene: NA
clone size: NA
J gene: TRBJ1-1
CDR3 protein: CSAVEQGMTEAFF
CDR3 DNA: TGCAGCGCCGTCGAACAGGGAATGACTGAAGCTTTCTTT

V gene: TRBV4-1
D gene: TRBD2
clone size: NA
J gene: TRBJ2-1
CDR3 protein: CASSLVTTESGSNEQFF
CDR3 DNA: TGCGCCAGCAGCCTCGTAACAACGGAGAGCGGGAGCAATGAGCAGTTCTTC

V gene: TRBV28
D gene: NA
clone size: NA
J gene: TRBJ1-2
CDR3 protein: CASTARGNYGYTF
CDR3 DNA: TGTGCCAGTACGGCGAGGGGAAACTATGGCTACACCTTC

V gene: TRBV28
D gene: NA
clone size: NA
J gene: TRBJ2-3
CDR3 protein: CASSSPPDTQYF
CDR3 DNA: TGTGCCAGCAGTTCCCCGCCAGATACGCAGTATTTT

V gene: TRBV29-1
D gene: NA
clone size: NA
J gene: TRBJ2-1
CDR3 protein: CSLAPSGSYNEQFF
CDR3 DNA: TGCAGCTTGGCCCCTTCCGGTTCCTACAATGAGCAGTTCTTC

V gene: TRBV19
D gene: TRBD1
clone size: NA
J gene: TRBJ1-2
CDR3 protein: CASSEGADEGYTF
CDR3 DNA: TGTGCCAGTAGTGAGGGGGCTGATGAAGGCTACACCTTC

V gene: TRBV15
D gene: TRBD2
clone size: NA
J gene: TRBJ2-2
CDR3 protein: CATSLGLAIAGELFF
CDR3 DNA: TGTGCCACCAGCCTGGGACTAGCGATTGCCGGGGAGCTGTTTTTT

V gene: TRBV28
D gene: NA
clone size: NA
J gene: TRBJ2-4
CDR3 protein: CASSRWRGVGNIQYF
CDR3 DNA: TGTGCCAGCAGTCGATGGAGGGGCGTTGGAAACATTCAGTACTTC

V gene: TRBV29-1
D gene: NA
clone size: NA
J gene: TRBJ1-1
CDR3 protein: CSVGAPGDTEAFF
CDR3 DNA: TGCAGCGTTGGGGCGCCGGGAGACACTGAAGCTTTCTTT

V gene: TRBV7-8
D gene: NA
clone size: NA
J gene: TRBJ2-5
CDR3 protein: CASSLAVVETQYF
CDR3 DNA: TGTGCCAGCAGCTTAGCGGTCGTGGAGACCCAGTACTTC

V gene: TRBV10-3
D gene: TRBD2
clone size: NA
J gene: TRBJ2-3
CDR3 protein: CAISSLSGRVGDTQYF
CDR3 DNA: TGTGCCATCAGTTCCCTTAGCGGGAGGGTGGGAGATACGCAGTATTTT

V gene: TRBV5-6
D gene: TRBD1
clone size: NA
J gene: TRBJ2-7
CDR3 protein: CASSPAGTGGAEQYF
CDR3 DNA: TGTGCCAGCAGCCCGGCCGGGACAGGGGGCGCCGAGCAGTACTTC

V gene: TRBV6-5
D gene: TRBD1
clone size: NA
J gene: TRBJ2-7
CDR3 protein: CASSPRDRGFEQYF
CDR3 DNA: TGTGCCAGCAGTCCTCGGGACAGGGGTTTCGAGCAGTACTTC

V gene: TRBV2
D gene: NA
clone size: NA
J gene: TRBJ2-7
CDR3 protein: CATKDRYEQYF
CDR3 DNA: TGTGCCACCAAGGACCGGTACGAGCAGTACTTC

V gene: TRBV19
D gene: TRBD2
clone size: NA
J gene: TRBJ2-1
CDR3 protein: CASSKLSGVYNEQFF
CDR3 DNA: TGTGCCAGTAGTAAATTGAGCGGGGTCTACAATGAGCAGTTCTTC

V gene: TRBV4-2
D gene: TRBD1
clone size: once
J gene: TRBJ2-7
CDR3 protein: CASSRPGTGGQYEQYF
CDR3 DNA: TGTGCCAGCAGCCGACCCGGGACAGGGGGCCAATACGAGCAGTACTTC

V gene: TRBV4-1
D gene: NA
clone size: NA
J gene: TRBJ2-7
CDR3 protein: CASSQDEGGYEQYF
CDR3 DNA: TGCGCCAGCAGCCAAGACGAGGGGGGCTACGAGCAGTACTTC

V gene: TRBV4-1
D gene: TRBD2
clone size: NA
J gene: TRBJ2-5
CDR3 protein: CASSLSRGGQETQYF
CDR3 DNA: TGCGCCAGCAGCCTTTCTCGCGGGGGGCAAGAGACCCAGTACTTC

V gene: TRBV11-3
D gene: NA
clone size: NA
J gene: TRBJ2-1
CDR3 protein: CASSPGVGVVGDEQFF
CDR3 DNA: TGTGCCAGCAGCCCAGGAGTGGGAGTGGTTGGGGATGAGCAGTTCTTC

V gene: TRBV19
D gene: NA
clone size: NA
J gene: TRBJ2-2
CDR3 protein: CASSRAGELFF
CDR3 DNA: TGTGCCAGTAGCCGAGCCGGGGAGCTGTTTTTT

V gene: TRBV6-1
D gene: NA
clone size: NA
J gene: TRBJ2-7
CDR3 protein: CASRETYLSSYEQYF
CDR3 DNA: TGTGCCAGCAGGGAAACTTATCTTAGCTCCTACGAGCAGTACTTC

V gene: TRBV30
D gene: NA
clone size: NA
J gene: TRBJ2-3
CDR3 protein: CAWSVVMGVDTQYF
CDR3 DNA: TGTGCCTGGAGTGTAGTTATGGGGGTTGATACGCAGTATTTT

V gene: TRBV14
D gene: NA
clone size: NA
J gene: TRBJ1-1
CDR3 protein: CASSQNRDTEAFF
CDR3 DNA: TGTGCCAGCAGCCAAAACCGGGACACTGAAGCTTTCTTT

V gene: TRBV19
D gene: TRBD2
clone size: NA
J gene: TRBJ2-7
CDR3 protein: CASSIEREYEQYF
CDR3 DNA: TGTGCCAGTAGTATAGAGCGGGAGTACGAGCAGTACTTC

V gene: TRBV6-5
D gene: NA
clone size: NA
J gene: TRBJ1-1
CDR3 protein: CASSHGPSKVAFF
CDR3 DNA: TGTGCCAGCAGTCACGGGCCTAGCAAGGTAGCTTTCTTT

V gene: TRBV5-4
D gene: NA
clone size: NA
J gene: TRBJ1-1
CDR3 protein: CASSLSADEAFF
CDR3 DNA: TGTGCCAGCAGCTTGTCAGCGGATGAAGCTTTCTTT

V gene: TRBV10-3
D gene: NA
clone size: NA
J gene: TRBJ2-7
CDR3 protein: CAISVGSQAGEQYF
CDR3 DNA: TGTGCCATCAGTGTGGGGTCACAGGCCGGCGAGCAGTACTTC

V gene: TRBV16
D gene: NA
clone size: NA
J gene: TRBJ1-4
CDR3 protein: CASSHGQFNEKLFF
CDR3 DNA: TGTGCCAGCAGCCACGGACAGTTTAATGAAAAACTGTTTTTT

V gene: TRBV6-1
D gene: NA
clone size: NA
J gene: TRBJ2-7
CDR3 protein: CASSEWSAGIYEQYF
CDR3 DNA: TGTGCCAGCAGTGAATGGTCGGCGGGGATCTACGAGCAGTACTTC

V gene: TRBV5-4
D gene: NA
clone size: few
J gene: TRBJ2-7
CDR3 protein: CASSDESEQYF
CDR3 DNA: TGTGCCAGCAGCGACGAAAGCGAGCAGTACTTC

V gene: TRBV9
D gene: TRBD1
clone size: NA
J gene: TRBJ1-6
CDR3 protein: CASSVQGGVLHF
CDR3 DNA: TGTGCCAGCAGCGTACAGGGGGGAGTCCTCCACTTT

V gene: TRBV5-6
D gene: TRBD1
clone size: NA
J gene: TRBJ2-7
CDR3 protein: CASSFSGTGYEQYF
CDR3 DNA: TGTGCCAGCAGCTTCTCCGGGACAGGCTACGAGCAGTACTTC

V gene: TRBV9
D gene: TRBD2
clone size: NA
J gene: TRBJ2-7
CDR3 protein: CASSVLAGSPEQYF
CDR3 DNA: TGTGCCAGCAGCGTCCTAGCGGGATCCCCCGAGCAGTACTTC

V gene: TRBV7-2
D gene: TRBD1
clone size: NA
J gene: TRBJ1-2
CDR3 protein: CASRLTGEEGYTF
CDR3 DNA: TGTGCCAGCAGATTAACAGGGGAGGAAGGCTACACCTTC

V gene: TRBV28
D gene: NA
clone size: NA
J gene: TRBJ2-7
CDR3 protein: CATLGAGSEQYF
CDR3 DNA: TGTGCCACCCTGGGGGCAGGCTCTGAGCAGTACTTC

V gene: TRBV19
D gene: TRBD2
clone size: NA
J gene: TRBJ2-1
CDR3 protein: CASSISSSGGLNEQFF
CDR3 DNA: TGTGCCAGTAGTATATCCTCTAGCGGAGGCTTAAATGAGCAGTTCTTC

V gene: TRBV11-2
D gene: TRBD2
clone size: NA
J gene: TRBJ2-5
CDR3 protein: CASSLLSGVTKQETQYF
CDR3 DNA: TGTGCCAGCAGCTTATTAAGCGGGGTGACAAAACAAGAGACCCAGTACTTC

V gene: TRBV6-6
D gene: TRBD2
clone size: NA
J gene: TRBJ2-7
CDR3 protein: CASSPHRREGNYEQYF
CDR3 DNA: TGTGCCAGCAGCCCCCATCGGCGGGAGGGGAACTACGAGCAGTACTTC

V gene: TRBV27
D gene: NA
clone size: NA
J gene: TRBJ1-5
CDR3 protein: CASSPTGFQGNQPQHF
CDR3 DNA: TGTGCCAGCAGCCCAACAGGGTTTCAGGGCAATCAGCCCCAGCATTTT

V gene: TRBV6-5
D gene: NA
clone size: NA
J gene: TRBJ1-4
CDR3 protein: CASSYGQSRREKLFF
CDR3 DNA: TGTGCCAGCAGTTACGGGCAGTCGAGGCGGGAAAAACTGTTTTTT

V gene: TRBV19
D gene: NA
clone size: NA
J gene: TRBJ2-2
CDR3 protein: CASTAGGTGELFF
CDR3 DNA: TGTGCCAGTACCGCAGGCGGCACCGGGGAGCTGTTTTTT

V gene: TRBV10-2
D gene: TRBD2
clone size: NA
J gene: TRBJ2-1
CDR3 protein: CASIQRSGGAGNEQFF
CDR3 DNA: TGCGCCAGCATCCAACGCTCGGGAGGTGCAGGAAATGAGCAGTTCTTC

V gene: TRBV5-6
D gene: TRBD2
clone size: NA
J gene: TRBJ2-1
CDR3 protein: CASSPGLANEQFF
CDR3 DNA: TGTGCCAGCAGCCCGGGACTAGCCAATGAGCAGTTCTTC

V gene: TRBV16
D gene: NA
clone size: NA
J gene: TRBJ2-3
CDR3 protein: CASSQPIAEGPEDTQYF
CDR3 DNA: TGTGCCAGCAGCCAACCAATAGCGGAGGGGCCAGAGGATACGCAGTATTTT

V gene: TRBV12-2
D gene: NA
clone size: NA
J gene: TRBJ1-3
CDR3 protein: CASRLRGRGPSGNTIYF
CDR3 DNA: TGTGCAAGTCGCTTAAGGGGGCGGGGGCCCTCTGGAAACACCATATATTTT